The clone carrying this TCR beta chain was counted ten times or more. Its antigen is unidentified. This sample is drawn from a study of identical twins. Overall study findings and caveats: The authors noted that invariant MAIT and iNKT cells could partly confound zero-insertion analyses. Conclusions were based on cross-sectional statistical analysis, without following the same donors.

MiXCR, run by TCRdb on the 5' RACE reads, gives a single entry per CDR3 protein. This table has around 480,000 distinct CDR3 sequences, 14% appearing once. This CDR3 has 16 residues. Losses at the gene ends were 5 bases for V and 4 bases for J; bases not matched to a gene: 11. This same sample was also taken into another study, of yellow fever vaccine responses in identical twins.

This TCR was recovered from a woman aged 18-29 years in good health. The chain is built from TRBV12-3 or TRBV12-4 and TRBJ2-3, with 8 bases fitting TRBD1. The specimen was CD4+ T cells sorted from blood. The CDR3 bases are TGTGCCAGCAGTCTCGGAGACAGGGGAAGTTCAGATACGCAGTATTTT. Translating gives CASSLGDRGSSDTQYF.